Below are 4 T cell receptor beta chains sequenced from a single sample in a study of cytomegalovirus exposure and HLA in healthy donors. 13 Jbeta primers and 60 Vbeta primers were used for the PCR. Profiled with immunoSEQ multiplex PCR; TCRdb holds only in-frame clones, not every one. The top ten hold approximately 9.2% of the sample, which has approximately 100,000 clones, approximately 86% seen once. Sequencing was done on a sample of PBMCs. The receptors here all came from a man in his thirties or forties in good health and CMV-seropositive.

This clone was seen a single time. The chain has TRBV5-1 and TRBJ2-7, with D perhaps TRBD2 (5 bases). Germline assignment: CDR1 SGHRS and CDR2 YFSETQ. The V gene lost 0 bases and the J gene lost 2 bases, with 15 bases spanning the gap. This CDR3 is built from 16 residues. CDR3 amino acids: CASSLDLAALTYEQYF. The CDR3 DNA is TGCGCCAGCAGCTTGGACCTAGCCGCCCTGACCTACGAGCAGTACTTC. The full variable domain, its missing parts supplied by reference TRBV5-1 and TRBJ2-7, is KAGVTQTPRYLIKTRGQQVTLSCSPISGHRSVSWYQQTPGQGLQFLFEYFSETQRNKGNFPGRFSGRQFSNSRSEMNVSTLELGDSALYLCASSLDLAALTYEQYFGPGTRLTVT.

This clone was seen a handful of times. The CDR3 spells CASSLAPYRRAYEQYF. CDR3 nucleotides: TGTGCCAGCAGTTTAGCCCCATACAGGAGAGCTTACGAGCAGTACTTC. The chain employs TRBV27 and TRBJ2-7; D may be TRBD1 (5 bases). V dropped 2 bases and J dropped 4 bases, with 18 bases sitting between them. The CDR3 is 16 residues long. CDR1 MNHEY and CDR2 SMNVEV come from the germline V gene (reference sequence).

This sequence joins TRBV7-2 and TRBJ1-5; D perhaps matches TRBD1 (6 bases). Germline CDR1 and CDR2: SGHTA and FQGNSA. The CDR3 contains 15 residues. The germline V and J ends were trimmed by 6 bases and 3 bases, with 15 bases remaining between them. The CDR3 loop is CASSLTTGHNQPQHF. The CDR3 DNA reads TGTGCCAGCAGTCTAACGACAGGCCACAATCAGCCCCAGCATTTT. Complete variable domain (other parts from reference TRBV7-2 and TRBJ1-5): GAGVSQSPSNKVTEKGKDVELRCDPISGHTALYWYRQSLGQGLEFLIYFQGNSAPDKSGLPSDRFSAERTGGSVSTLTIQRTQQEDSAVYLCASSLTTGHNQPQHFGDGTRLSIL.

The chain couples TRBV28 to TRBJ2-7, with D unresolved. V lost 6 bases and J 4 bases, leaving 10 bases between the germline ends. There are 12 residues in the CDR3. Germline V gene lookup returns CDR1 MDHEN and CDR2 SYDVKM. The CDR3 loop reads CASSQSRYEQYF. In DNA, the CDR3 is TGTGCCAGCAGCCAAAGCAGGTACGAGCAGTACTTC.